These 6 T cell receptor beta chains share one sample of origin, sequenced in a study of blood T cells in healthy people across ages. Sample-barcoded 5' priming and a J-beta primer mix drove a second PCR of roughly 6 to 12 cycles. TCRdb analysed the 5' RACE reads with MiXCR anew, one entry per CDR3 protein. The sample yields about 670,000 distinct CDR3 sequences, about 43% seen once. The sequenced material came from blood. The receptors stem from a man older than 75 in good health.

The chain uses TRBV18 and TRBJ2-5, with D maybe TRBD1 (6 bases). From germline, CDR1 is KGHSH and CDR2 LQKENI. V lost 2 bases and J 4 bases, leaving 14 bases between the germline ends. The length of the CDR3 is 15 residues. The DNA for the CDR3 is TGTGCCAGCTCACCAAGCAGGGGCCTGCGAGAGACCCAGTACTTC. Protein: CASSPSRGLRETQYF. Complete variable domain (other parts from reference TRBV18 and TRBJ2-5): NAGVMQNPRHLVRRRGQEARLRCSPMKGHSHVYWYRQLPEEGLKFMVYLQKENIIDESGMPKERFSAEFPKEGPSILRIQQVVRGDSAAYFCASSPSRGLRETQYFGPGTRLLVL.

The chain carries TRBV27 and TRBJ2-3; 15 positions match TRBD2. From germline, CDR1 is MNHEY and CDR2 SMNVEV (reference sequence). J lost 3 bases, V lost 2 bases, and 9 bases had no gene match. The length of the CDR3 is 19 residues. This CDR3 is CASSLLGTSGGLGTDTQYF. In nucleotides, the CDR3 is TGTGCCAGCAGTTTACTCGGGACTAGCGGGGGGTTAGGTACAGATACGCAGTATTTT.

This clonotype was detected a few times. As DNA, the CDR3 is TGTGCCAGCAGTTACCCGAGCCCCGAAGTTAACTATGGCTACACCTTC. It codes for CASSYPSPEVNYGYTF. V is TRBV6-2 or TRBV6-3 and J is TRBJ1-2; D remains unclear. V was pared by 2 bases and J by 1 base, with 14 bases between. Germline V gives CDR1 MNHEY, CDR2 SVGEGT. The CDR3 length is 16 residues.

The rearrangement uses TRBV5-1 and TRBJ2-1; tentatively, D is TRBD1 (5 bases). The CDR3 totals 15 residues. V was clipped by 0 bases and J by 8 bases, with 15 bases between them. Looked up from germline, CDR1 is SGHRS and CDR2 is YFSETQ. The chain's CDR3 is CASSLGSQGSDEQFF. CDR3 nucleotide sequence: TGCGCCAGCAGCTTGGGGAGTCAGGGTTCGGATGAGCAGTTCTTC.

The gene calls are TRBV3-1 and TRBJ1-5; no clear D. The V end was cut by 2 bases, the J end by 2 bases, with 7 bases between. The CDR3 covers 14 residues. The germline V gene encodes CDR1 LGHDT and CDR2 YNNKEL (reference sequence). CDR3: CASSQYHGNQPQHF. In DNA form, the CDR3 reads TGTGCCAGCAGCCAATATCACGGCAATCAGCCCCAGCATTTT.

This clonotype showed up just a few times. The CDR3 DNA reads as TGTGCCAGCAGCCAAGGTCTAGCGGGAGTTACCGTGTTCTTC. Its protein is CASSQGLAGVTVFF. The chain employs TRBV4-2 and TRBJ2-1; 10 positions agree with TRBD2. The length of the CDR3 is 14 residues. The junction had 9 bases not matched to a gene; V was cut back by 1 base and J by 15 bases. CDR1 is LGHNA and CDR2 is YNFKEQ in the germline V gene.